The rows below give T cell receptor beta chains drawn from one sample of a study of cytomegalovirus exposure and HLA in healthy donors. Sequencing used immunoSEQ multiplex PCR; TCRdb keeps in-frame clones, though not all of them. Of about 150,000 clones listed, 75% to 90% are singletons. The sample taken for sequencing was PBMCs. Receptor source: a woman under 30 in good health and CMV-seronegative. CDR3s include the opening cysteine and the closing phenylalanine or tryptophan. A D gene is named only where the DNA matches it firmly. Size values are once, few and many counts, or a class for expanded clones, and some rows have none.

NA,TRBV14,TRBJ2-7,NA,CASSHLRSGNRQYF,TGTGCCAGCAGCCACCTGCGATCGGGGAACCGGCAGTACTTC
NA,TRBV19,TRBJ1-2,NA,CASSIGEWGYGYTF,TGTGCCAGTAGTATCGGGGAGTGGGGCTATGGCTACACCTTC
NA,TRBV5-1,TRBJ2-7,NA,CASSLGYWQYF,TGCGCCAGCAGCTTGGGTTACTGGCAGTACTTC
NA,TRBV5-5,TRBJ2-7,NA,CATTVTVGRYEQYF,TGTGCCACCACCGTGACAGTCGGACGGTACGAGCAGTACTTC
NA,TRBV6-6,TRBJ1-6,NA,CASSSGHYNSPLHF,TGTGCCAGCAGTTCGGGACATTATAATTCACCCCTCCACTTT
NA,TRBV15,TRBJ2-4,TRBD2,CATSRASGGAKNIQYF,TGTGCCACCAGCAGAGCTAGCGGGGGAGCTAAAAACATTCAGTACTTC
few,TRBV6-1,TRBJ2-3,NA,CASSEVTRNTDTQYF,TGTGCCAGCAGTGAAGTGACTAGGAACACAGATACGCAGTATTTT
once,TRBV15,TRBJ2-1,NA,CATSPGGPFYNEQFF,TGTGCCACCAGCCCCGGAGGGCCTTTTTACAATGAGCAGTTCTTC
NA,TRBV6-4,TRBJ2-2,TRBD1,CASSPRTGFANTGELFF,TGTGCCAGCAGTCCCCGGACAGGGTTCGCGAACACCGGGGAGCTGTTTTTT
NA,TRBV30,TRBJ1-2,NA,CAWPGGPYGYTF,TGTGCCTGGCCGGGGGGACCCTATGGCTACACCTTC
NA,TRBV29-1,TRBJ1-1,NA,CSGERGGNTEAFF,TGCAGCGGAGAGCGGGGGGGCAACACTGAAGCTTTCTTT
NA,TRBV19,TRBJ2-7,NA,CASSTSLRRDEQYF,TGTGCCAGTAGTACCTCCCTAAGGCGGGACGAGCAGTACTTC
NA,TRBV2,TRBJ2-1,TRBD2,CATKGASGGGEQFF,TGTGCCACCAAAGGGGCTAGCGGGGGGGGTGAGCAGTTCTTC
NA,TRBV28,TRBJ2-4,NA,CASTHLGLMNIQYF,TGTGCCAGCACCCACCTAGGCTTAATGAACATTCAGTACTTC
NA,TRBV4-2,TRBJ1-2,NA,CASSQEGGGNGYTF,TGTGCCAGCAGCCAAGAAGGGGGGGGAAATGGCTACACCTTC
NA,TRBV6-1,TRBJ1-1,NA,CASTEGRRLSTEAFF,TGTGCCAGCACCGAGGGGAGGCGCTTGAGCACTGAAGCTTTCTTT
NA,TRBV11-1,TRBJ2-4,TRBD1,CASSARDSGNIQYF,TGTGCCAGCAGCGCCCGGGACAGTGGAAACATTCAGTACTTC
few,TRBV27,TRBJ1-1,NA,CASSFVGGTEAFF,TGTGCCAGCAGTTTTGTGGGAGGCACTGAAGCTTTCTTT
NA,TRBV5-1,TRBJ1-2,TRBD1,CASSLERDRGYGYTF,TGCGCCAGCAGCTTGGAGAGAGACAGGGGGTACGGCTACACCTTC
NA,TRBV6-5,TRBJ1-4,NA,CASSYGVRGTNEKLFF,TGTGCCAGCAGTTACGGGGTGAGGGGGACTAATGAAAAACTGTTTTTT
NA,TRBV4-1,TRBJ2-7,NA,CASSQGAGGYEQYF,TGCGCCAGCAGCCAAGGAGCAGGAGGGTACGAGCAGTACTTC
NA,TRBV7-8,TRBJ2-5,NA,CASSPWPETQYF,TGTGCCAGCAGCCCATGGCCAGAGACCCAGTACTTC
once,TRBV30,TRBJ2-3,TRBD2,CAWSPGLAGPDTQYF,TGTGCCTGGAGTCCCGGACTAGCGGGGCCAGATACGCAGTATTTT
once,TRBV6-5,TRBJ2-5,TRBD2,CASSSRTSGKTQYF,TGTGCCAGCAGTTCGCGGACTAGCGGAAAGACCCAGTACTTC
NA,TRBV6-5,TRBJ1-5,TRBD1,CASRRDRDSNQPQHF,TGTGCCAGCAGGAGGGACAGGGATAGCAATCAGCCCCAGCATTTT
few,TRBV10-3,TRBJ1-5,NA,CAISSQGESNQPQHF,TGTGCCATCAGTTCACAGGGAGAAAGCAATCAGCCCCAGCATTTT
NA,TRBV2,TRBJ2-1,NA,CASDLRGPGYNEQFF,TGTGCCAGCGACCTCAGGGGTCCGGGCTACAATGAGCAGTTCTTC
NA,TRBV9,TRBJ1-2,NA,CASSGTQGYGYTF,TGTGCCAGCAGCGGTACACAGGGCTATGGCTACACCTTC
NA,TRBV4-1,TRBJ2-7,NA,CASSQAGHPYEQYF,TGCGCCAGCAGCCAAGCGGGACACCCCTACGAGCAGTACTTC
NA,TRBV30,TRBJ2-7,TRBD1,CACYRDRGHEQYF,TGTGCCTGTTACCGGGACAGGGGGCACGAGCAGTACTTC
NA,TRBV11-2,TRBJ1-5,NA,CASSLTGPNQPQHF,TGTGCCAGCAGCCTGACAGGACCCAATCAGCCCCAGCATTTT
NA,TRBV6-5,TRBJ2-7,NA,CASSTSRVHEQYF,TGTGCCAGCAGCACTTCCAGGGTCCACGAGCAGTACTTC
NA,TRBV28,TRBJ2-2,TRBD2,CASSFTTSVGTGELFF,TGTGCCAGCAGTTTCACTACTAGCGTAGGCACCGGGGAGCTGTTTTTT
NA,TRBV30,TRBJ1-2,NA,CAWTRDFLGVSF,TGTGCCTGGACCCGGGACTTTCTGGGGGTTTCCTTC
NA,TRBV4-1,TRBJ1-4,NA,CASSPMGRAFATNEKLFF,TGCGCCAGCAGCCCTATGGGCAGGGCCTTTGCAACTAATGAAAAACTGTTTTTT
NA,TRBV2,TRBJ2-7,NA,CASSEAGFYEQYF,TGTGCCAGCAGTGAGGCAGGGTTCTACGAGCAGTACTTC
NA,TRBV15,TRBJ1-1,NA,CATSRGTKGWGTKNTEAFF,TGTGCCACCAGCAGGGGGACAAAGGGGTGGGGGACGAAGAACACTGAAGCTTTCTTT
NA,TRBV5-1,TRBJ2-7,NA,CASSLGTPSNEQYF,TGCGCCAGCAGCTTGGGGACACCCTCGAACGAGCAGTACTTC
NA,TRBV18,TRBJ1-2,NA,CASRADRGDYGYTF,TGTGCCAGTAGGGCGGACAGAGGGGACTATGGCTACACCTTC
NA,TRBV28,TRBJ1-2,NA,CASNDPGGRGNYGYTF,TGTGCCAGCAACGACCCCGGGGGACGGGGAAACTATGGCTACACCTTC
NA,TRBV5-1,TRBJ2-3,NA,CASSQPQVSTDTQYF,TGCGCCAGCAGCCAGCCACAGGTGTCCACAGATACGCAGTATTTT
NA,TRBV7-6,TRBJ2-1,TRBD2,CASSPRGEAGGPLINEQFF,TGTGCCAGCAGCCCCCGAGGGGAAGCGGGGGGGCCTTTAATCAATGAGCAGTTCTTC
NA,TRBV18,TRBJ2-7,NA,CASSPPGPDYEQYF,TGTGCCAGCTCACCGCCGGGTCCTGACTACGAGCAGTACTTC
NA,TRBV19,TRBJ2-7,NA,CASSITPAGLYEQYF,TGTGCCAGTAGTATAACCCCCGCGGGGTTATACGAGCAGTACTTC
NA,TRBV2,TRBJ2-1,NA,CASRPLSGVGYNEQFF,TGTGCCAGCAGACCTCTATCGGGAGTAGGGTACAATGAGCAGTTCTTC
NA,TRBV28,TRBJ2-7,TRBD2,CASSFPLADGKDEQYF,TGTGCCAGCAGTTTCCCCCTAGCGGACGGGAAGGACGAGCAGTACTTC
NA,TRBV14,TRBJ2-4,NA,CASSQHGDVRGKNIQYF,TGTGCCAGCAGCCAACACGGCGACGTAAGGGGCAAAAACATTCAGTACTTC
few,TRBV5-4,TRBJ2-7,NA,CASSRLTTNSYGQYF,TGTGCCAGCAGCCGACTTACTACAAACTCCTACGGGCAGTACTTC
NA,TRBV10-3,TRBJ2-3,TRBD2,CAISPPSGGSTDTQYF,TGTGCCATCAGCCCCCCTAGCGGGGGGAGCACAGATACGCAGTATTTT
NA,TRBV2,TRBJ2-2,TRBD2,CASSRLAGLIGELFF,TGTGCCAGCAGTCGACTAGCGGGGTTAATCGGGGAGCTGTTTTTT